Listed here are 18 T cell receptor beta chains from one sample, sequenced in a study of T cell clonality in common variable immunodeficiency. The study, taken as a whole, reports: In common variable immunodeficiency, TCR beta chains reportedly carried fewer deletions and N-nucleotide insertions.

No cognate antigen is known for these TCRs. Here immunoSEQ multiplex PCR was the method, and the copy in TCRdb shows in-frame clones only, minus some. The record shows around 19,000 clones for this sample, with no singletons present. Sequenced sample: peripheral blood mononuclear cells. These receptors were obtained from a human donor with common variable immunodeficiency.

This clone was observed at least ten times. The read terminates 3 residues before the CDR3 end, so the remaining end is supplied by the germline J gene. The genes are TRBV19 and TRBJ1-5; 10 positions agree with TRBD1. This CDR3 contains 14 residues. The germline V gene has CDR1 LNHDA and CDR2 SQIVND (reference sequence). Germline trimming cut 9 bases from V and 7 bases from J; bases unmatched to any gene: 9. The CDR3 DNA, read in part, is TGTGCCAGCCAGCGACAGGGGGCCAGGCAGCCC. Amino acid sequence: CASQRQGARQP. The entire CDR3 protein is CASQRQGARQPQHF.

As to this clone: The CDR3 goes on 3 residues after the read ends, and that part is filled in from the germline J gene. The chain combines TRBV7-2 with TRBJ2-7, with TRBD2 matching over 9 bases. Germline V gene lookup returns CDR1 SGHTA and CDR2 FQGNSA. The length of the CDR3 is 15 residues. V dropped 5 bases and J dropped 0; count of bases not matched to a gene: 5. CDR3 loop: CASSILAGTSYEQYF. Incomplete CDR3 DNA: TGTGCCAGCAGCATACTAGCGGGTACCTCCTACGAG.

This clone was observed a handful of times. The DNA read from the CDR3 is TGTGCCAGTAGTATAGGGGGACTAGCGTACAATGAG. It yields the protein CASSIGGLAYNE. The full-length CDR3 reads as CASSIGGLAYNEQFF. The V call is TRBV19, the J call TRBJ2-1; 10 positions agree with TRBD2. With the read ending 3 residues before the CDR3 end, the germline J gene is used to fill in that end. The length of the CDR3 is 15 residues. V trimming: 1 base; J trimming: 4 bases; junction bases outside the gene matches: 1. The germline gives CDR1 LNHDA, CDR2 SQIVND (reference sequence).

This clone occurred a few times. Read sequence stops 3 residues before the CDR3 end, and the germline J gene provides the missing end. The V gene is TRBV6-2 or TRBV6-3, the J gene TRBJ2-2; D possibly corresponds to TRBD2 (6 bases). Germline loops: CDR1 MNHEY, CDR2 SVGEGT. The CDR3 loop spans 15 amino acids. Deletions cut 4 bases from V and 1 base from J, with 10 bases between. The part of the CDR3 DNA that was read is TGTGCCAGCAGTTGGAGGGTTGGGAACACCGGGGAG. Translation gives CASSWRVGNTGE. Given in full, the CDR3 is CASSWRVGNTGELFF.

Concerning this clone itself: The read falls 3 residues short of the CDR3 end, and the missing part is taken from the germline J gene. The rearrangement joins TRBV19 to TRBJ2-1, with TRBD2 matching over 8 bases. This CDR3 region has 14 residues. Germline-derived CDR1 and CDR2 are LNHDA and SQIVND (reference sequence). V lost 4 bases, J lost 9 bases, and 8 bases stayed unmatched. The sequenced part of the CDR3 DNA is TGTGCCAGTAGTACCCCGGGACTAGGGGTTGAG. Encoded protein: CASSTPGLGVE. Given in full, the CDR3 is CASSTPGLGVEQFF.

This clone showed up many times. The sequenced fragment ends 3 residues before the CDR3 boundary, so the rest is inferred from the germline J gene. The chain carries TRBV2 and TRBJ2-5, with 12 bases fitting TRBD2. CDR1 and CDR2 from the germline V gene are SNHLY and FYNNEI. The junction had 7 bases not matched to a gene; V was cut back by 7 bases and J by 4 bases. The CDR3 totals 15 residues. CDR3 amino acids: CASISRTSGIETQYF. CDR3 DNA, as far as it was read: TGTGCCAGCATTTCACGGACTAGCGGGATAGAGACC.

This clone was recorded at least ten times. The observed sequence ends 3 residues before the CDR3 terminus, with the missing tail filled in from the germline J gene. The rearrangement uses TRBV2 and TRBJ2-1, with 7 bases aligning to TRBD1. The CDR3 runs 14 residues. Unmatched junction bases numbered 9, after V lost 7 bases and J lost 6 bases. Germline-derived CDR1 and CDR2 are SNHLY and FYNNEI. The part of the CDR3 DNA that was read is TGTGCCAGCACCCGGCGTGGACAGGCCAATGAG. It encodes CASTRRGQANE. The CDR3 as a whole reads CASTRRGQANEQFF.

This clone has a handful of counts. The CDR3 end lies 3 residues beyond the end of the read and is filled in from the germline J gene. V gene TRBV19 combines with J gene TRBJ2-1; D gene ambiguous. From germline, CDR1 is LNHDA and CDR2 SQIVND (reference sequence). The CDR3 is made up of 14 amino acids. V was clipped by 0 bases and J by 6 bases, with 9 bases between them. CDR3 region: CASSIDPSVNEQFF. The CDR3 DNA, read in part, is TGTGCCAGTAGTATAGATCCGTCGGTCAATGAG.

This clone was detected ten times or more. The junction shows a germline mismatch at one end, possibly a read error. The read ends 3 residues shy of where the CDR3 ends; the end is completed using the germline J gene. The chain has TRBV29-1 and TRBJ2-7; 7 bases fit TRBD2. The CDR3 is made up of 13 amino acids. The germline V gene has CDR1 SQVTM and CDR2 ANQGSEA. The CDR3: CSVGTTFSHEQYF. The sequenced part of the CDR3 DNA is TGCAGCGTCGGGACTACTTTCTCCCACGAG.

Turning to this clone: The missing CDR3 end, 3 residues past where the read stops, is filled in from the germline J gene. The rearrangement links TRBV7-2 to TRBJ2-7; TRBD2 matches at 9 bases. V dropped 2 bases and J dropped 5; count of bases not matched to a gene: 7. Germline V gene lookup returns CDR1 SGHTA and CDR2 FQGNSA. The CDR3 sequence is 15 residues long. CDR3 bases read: TGTGCCAGCAGCTTATCCTGGCTAGCGGGGAACGAG. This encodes CASSLSWLAGNE. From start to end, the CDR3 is CASSLSWLAGNEQYF.

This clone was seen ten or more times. The covered CDR3 bases are TGTGCCAGCAGCTACAACAGGGCCACTAATGAAAAA. This sequence encodes CASSYNRATNEK. The CDR3 in its entirety is CASSYNRATNEKLFF. This rearrangement joins TRBV7-2 to TRBJ1-4; perhaps TRBD1 as D (6 bases). The CDR3 end lies 3 residues beyond the end of the read and is filled in from the germline J gene. V shed 4 bases and J shed 2 bases, with 11 bases lying between them. Germline CDR1 SGHTA, CDR2 FQGNSA. The length of the CDR3 is 15 residues.

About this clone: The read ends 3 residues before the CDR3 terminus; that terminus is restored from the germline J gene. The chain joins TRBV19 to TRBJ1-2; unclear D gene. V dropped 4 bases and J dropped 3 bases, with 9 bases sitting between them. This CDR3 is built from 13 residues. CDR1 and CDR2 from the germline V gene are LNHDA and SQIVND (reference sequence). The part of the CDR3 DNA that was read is TGTGCCAGTAGTAGACAATGGGACTATGGC. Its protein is CASSRQWDYG. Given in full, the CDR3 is CASSRQWDYGYTF.

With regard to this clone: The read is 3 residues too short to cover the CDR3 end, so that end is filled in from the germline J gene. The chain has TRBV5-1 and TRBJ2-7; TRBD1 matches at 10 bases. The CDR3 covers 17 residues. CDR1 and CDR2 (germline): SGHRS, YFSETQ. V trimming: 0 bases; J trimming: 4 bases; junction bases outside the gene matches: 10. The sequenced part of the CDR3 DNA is TGCGCCAGCAGCTTGGAGGGGACAGGGGTGAATTTTTACGAG. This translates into CASSLEGTGVNFYE. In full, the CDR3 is CASSLEGTGVNFYEQYF.

The CDR3 here is CASSLGGGQPQHF. Incomplete CDR3 DNA: TGCGCCAGCAGCTTGGGAGGGGGCCAGCCC. The chain employs TRBV5-1 and TRBJ1-5; 7 nucleotides align to TRBD1. The read is 3 residues too short to cover the CDR3 end, so that end is filled in from the germline J gene. The CDR3 has 13 amino acids. Germline assignment: CDR1 SGHRS and CDR2 YFSETQ. V lost 0 bases and J lost 7; bases outside the gene matches: 1.

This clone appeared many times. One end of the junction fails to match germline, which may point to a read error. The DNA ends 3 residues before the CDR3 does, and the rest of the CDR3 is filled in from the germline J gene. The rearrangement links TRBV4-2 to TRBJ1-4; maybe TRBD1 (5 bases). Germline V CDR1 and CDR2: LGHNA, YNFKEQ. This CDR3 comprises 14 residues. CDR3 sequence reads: CASSLTVTNEKLFF. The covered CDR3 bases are TGCGCCAGCAGCCTGACAGTTACTAATGAAAAA.

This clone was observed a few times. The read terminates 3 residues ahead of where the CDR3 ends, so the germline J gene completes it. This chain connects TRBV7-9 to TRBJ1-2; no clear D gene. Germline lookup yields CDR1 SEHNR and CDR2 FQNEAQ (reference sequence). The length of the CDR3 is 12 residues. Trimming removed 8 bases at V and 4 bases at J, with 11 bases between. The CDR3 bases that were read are TGTGCCAGCCTCCCCCCAGGCTATGGC. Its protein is CASLPPGYG. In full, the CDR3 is CASLPPGYGYTF.

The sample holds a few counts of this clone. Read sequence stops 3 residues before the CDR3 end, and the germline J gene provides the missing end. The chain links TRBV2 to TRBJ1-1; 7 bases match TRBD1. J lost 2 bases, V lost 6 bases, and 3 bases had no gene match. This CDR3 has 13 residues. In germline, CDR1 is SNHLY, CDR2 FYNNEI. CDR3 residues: CASRDRANTEAFF. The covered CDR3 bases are TGTGCCAGCAGAGACAGGGCCAACACTGAA.

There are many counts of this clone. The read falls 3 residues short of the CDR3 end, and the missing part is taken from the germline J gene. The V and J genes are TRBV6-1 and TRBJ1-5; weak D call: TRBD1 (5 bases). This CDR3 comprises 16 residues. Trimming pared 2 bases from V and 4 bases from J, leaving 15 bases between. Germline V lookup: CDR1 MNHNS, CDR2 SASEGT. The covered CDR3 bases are TGTGCCAGCAGTGAACTCCGGGGGGTCGGGAATCAGCCC. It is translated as CASSELRGVGNQP. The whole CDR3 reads CASSELRGVGNQPQHF.